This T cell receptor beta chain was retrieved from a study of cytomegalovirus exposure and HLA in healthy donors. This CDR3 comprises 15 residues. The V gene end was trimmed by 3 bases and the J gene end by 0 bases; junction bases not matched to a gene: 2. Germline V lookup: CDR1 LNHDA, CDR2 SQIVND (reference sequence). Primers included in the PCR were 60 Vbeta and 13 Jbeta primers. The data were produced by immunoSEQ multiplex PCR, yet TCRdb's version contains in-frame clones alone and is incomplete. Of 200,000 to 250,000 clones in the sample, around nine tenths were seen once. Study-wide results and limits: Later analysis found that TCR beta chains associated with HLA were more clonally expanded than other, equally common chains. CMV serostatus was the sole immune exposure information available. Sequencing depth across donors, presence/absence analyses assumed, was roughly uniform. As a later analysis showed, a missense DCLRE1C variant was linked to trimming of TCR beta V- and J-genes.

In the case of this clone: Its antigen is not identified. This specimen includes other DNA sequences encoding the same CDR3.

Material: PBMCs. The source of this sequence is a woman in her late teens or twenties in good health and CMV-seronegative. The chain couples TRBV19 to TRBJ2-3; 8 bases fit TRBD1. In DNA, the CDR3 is TGTGCCAGTAGTATGCGGACAGGGAGCACAGATACGCAGTATTTT. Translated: CASSMRTGSTDTQYF. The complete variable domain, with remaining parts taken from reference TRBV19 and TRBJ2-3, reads DGGITQSPKYLFRKEGQNVTLSCEQNLNHDAMYWYRQDPGQGLRLIYYSQIVNDFQKGDIAEGYSVSREKKESFPLTVTSAQKNPTAFYLCASSMRTGSTDTQYFGPGTRLTVL.